This entry is about one TCR beta chain. Its antigen is currently unknown. Donors counted as nominally healthy when sampled, yet unrecorded immune exposures were likely. With 60 Vbeta and 13 Jbeta primers, the PCR was carried out. Sequenced by immunoSEQ multiplex PCR; TCRdb stores in-frame clones only, minus some. The sample records roughly 180,000 clones, almost 80% being singletons. These data are taken from a study of cytomegalovirus exposure and HLA in healthy donors. Study outcomes and limitations: Relative to the approximately 670-donor mean, N-insertions were reportedly fewer in an Asian-associated ancestry cluster in a later analysis.

J lost 2 bases, V lost 2 bases, and 4 bases had no gene match. Germline CDR1 and CDR2: SGHDT and YYEEEE. The CDR3 extends over 15 amino acids. This TCR derives from a man aged 50-60 years in good health and CMV-seropositive. V is TRBV5-6 and J is TRBJ2-1; 7 nucleotides match TRBD1. Specimen: PBMCs. The CDR3 nucleotides are TGTGCCAGCAGCTTCGACAGGGTTGCCTACAATGAGCAGTTCTTC. Translating gives CASSFDRVAYNEQFF.